The rows below give T cell receptor beta chains drawn from one sample of a study of spatial heterogeneity in lung cancer. TCRdb recomputed calls from the 5' RACE reads with MiXCR, one row per CDR3 protein. The data show 39,000 or so distinct CDR3 sequences, 10% to 13% seen once. The sequences come from PBMCs, collected at follow-up. These receptors originate from a female donor with early-stage non-small cell lung cancer. CDR3s include the opening cysteine and the closing phenylalanine or tryptophan. The order of the fields is J gene, D gene, clone size, V gene, CDR3 protein, CDR3 DNA. The D gene is left open where the match is weak. The size field is filled for only some rows; it gives once, few, many or a size class.

TRBJ1-1,.,medium-sized,TRBV3-1,CASSQAQGSEAFF,TGTGCCAGCAGCCAAGCACAGGGTTCTGAAGCTTTCTTT
TRBJ2-1,.,few,TRBV12-3/TRBV12-4,CASSSRNEQFF,TGTGCCAGCAGTTCCCGCAATGAGCAGTTCTTC
TRBJ2-7,.,.,TRBV28,CASSFSRGRNEQYF,TGTGCCAGCAGTTTTAGCAGGGGGAGGAACGAGCAGTACTTC
TRBJ2-2,.,many,TRBV7-3,CASSSTGAGELFF,TGTGCCAGCAGCTCGACTGGGGCCGGGGAGCTGTTTTTT
TRBJ1-5,.,many,TRBV5-1,CASSLSGDASQPQHF,TGCGCCAGCAGCTTGTCAGGGGACGCAAGTCAGCCCCAGCATTTT
TRBJ2-3,TRBD2,many,TRBV7-2,CASSPGLAGADTQYF,TGTGCCAGCAGCCCAGGACTAGCGGGAGCAGATACGCAGTATTTT
TRBJ2-7,TRBD1,many,TRBV29-1,CSVLIQGATYEQYF,TGCAGCGTTCTAATACAGGGGGCAACCTACGAGCAGTACTTC
TRBJ2-3,.,few,TRBV4-2,CASSQEARPTDTQYF,TGTGCCAGCAGCCAGGAGGCGAGACCCACAGATACGCAGTATTTT
TRBJ2-2,TRBD1,many,TRBV7-9,CASSSDRGRTGELFF,TGTGCCAGCAGCTCGGACAGGGGTCGAACCGGGGAGCTGTTTTTT
TRBJ2-3,TRBD1,.,TRBV5-1,CASSLEGQGTGTDTQYF,TGCGCCAGCAGCTTGGAAGGACAGGGCACGGGCACAGATACGCAGTATTTT
TRBJ2-1,.,.,TRBV6-6,CASSYSSLSGTYNEQFF,TGTGCCAGCAGTTACTCTTCTCTCTCGGGAACCTACAATGAGCAGTTCTTC
TRBJ2-3,.,.,TRBV7-2,CASSLTGTDTQYF,TGTGCCAGCAGCTTAACCGGGACAGATACGCAGTATTTT
TRBJ2-5,.,few,TRBV13,CASSFRGLGETQYF,TGTGCCAGCAGCTTTCGGGGGCTCGGGGAGACCCAGTACTTC
TRBJ2-5,TRBD2,medium-sized,TRBV29-1,CSVEPLAGGEETQYF,TGCAGCGTTGAGCCCCTAGCGGGGGGTGAAGAGACCCAGTACTTC
TRBJ2-6,.,.,TRBV9,CASSVVIGTGANVLTF,TGTGCCAGCAGCGTAGTGATAGGGACAGGGGCCAACGTCCTGACTTTC
TRBJ2-3,TRBD2,many,TRBV7-8,CASSLTSGTDTQYF,TGTGCCAGCAGCTTAACTAGCGGCACAGATACGCAGTATTTT
TRBJ2-1,.,.,TRBV3-1,CASSSPGFDLSAYNEQFF,TGTGCCAGCAGCTCTCCGGGGTTCGATCTTAGCGCCTACAATGAGCAGTTCTTC
TRBJ1-3,.,many,TRBV29-1,CSVVVGSGNTIYF,TGCAGCGTTGTGGTGGGTTCTGGAAACACCATATATTTT
TRBJ1-6,.,many,TRBV2,CASSEGRHNSPLHF,TGTGCCAGCAGTGAAGGGAGACACAATTCACCCCTCCACTTT
TRBJ2-3,.,many,TRBV5-1,CASSLEVRRVDTQYF,TGCGCCAGCAGCTTGGAGGTCCGCCGAGTGGATACGCAGTATTTT
TRBJ2-5,TRBD2,few,TRBV6-6,CASSYEAGPAIQETQYF,TGTGCCAGCAGTTACGAAGCGGGACCAGCTATTCAAGAGACCCAGTACTTC
TRBJ2-1,.,many,TRBV29-1,CSVEEGFNEQFF,TGCAGCGTTGAGGAAGGGTTCAATGAGCAGTTCTTC
TRBJ2-5,.,medium-sized,TRBV10-3,CAISLRTEETQYF,TGTGCCATCAGTTTACGGACAGAAGAGACCCAGTACTTC
TRBJ2-7,TRBD1,many,TRBV12-3/TRBV12-4,CASRMGTGTNEQYF,TGTGCCAGCAGAATGGGGACAGGGACCAACGAGCAGTACTTC
TRBJ2-1,.,few,TRBV20-1,CSASKIYPPFF,TGCAGTGCCTCCAAAATCTACCCCCCGTTCTTC
TRBJ2-5,TRBD1,many,TRBV5-1,CASSLATGAETQYF,TGCGCCAGCAGCTTGGCTACAGGGGCCGAGACCCAGTACTTC
TRBJ1-1,.,many,TRBV28,CASSSGAINTEAFF,TGTGCCAGCAGTTCGGGAGCGATAAACACTGAAGCTTTCTTT
TRBJ2-7,.,.,TRBV20-1,CSARQGLHEQYF,TGCAGTGCTAGACAGGGTCTCCACGAGCAGTACTTC
TRBJ2-5,TRBD2,.,TRBV4-1,CASSQGVGGGAEKTQYF,TGCGCCAGCAGCCAAGGTGTTGGCGGGGGGGCCGAAAAGACCCAGTACTTC